This T cell receptor (beta chain) derives from a study of T cell changes during pregnancy in multiple sclerosis (dated by TCRdb to 2018 to 2020). The study in broad terms: The study looked at changes in the T cell repertoire across pregnancy in women with multiple sclerosis.

V is pruned by 0 bases and J by 10 bases, leaving 9 bases of the junction without a gene match. The CDR3 spans 16 residues, from the cysteine through the phenylalanine. Kept here is only the CDR3 DNA, which spans 48 bases and is read in frame from base 1. CDR1 and CDR2, looked up from the germline V gene, are MNHEY and SVGAGI. The method was the immunoSEQ multiplex PCR assay. TCRdb's version of the immuneACCESS table is confined to in-frame rearrangements and falls short of the full clone set. An unresolved V gene accounts for under half of the shortfall where checked; the remainder is of unknown origin. The table for this sample lists 45,000 to 55,000 clones; around 94% of them were counted only once. In total, the top ten clones hold 4.5% to 5.5% of the sample. As for this clone: Which antigen it targets is not known. Base qualities are not provided; no much larger clone lies one nucleotide away.

The source was CD8+ T cells from peripheral blood mononuclear cells, collected before pregnancy. The chain joins TRBV6-5 to TRBJ2-2, with TRBD2 matching 9 junction bases. This clonotype originated in a female donor with multiple sclerosis, enrolled in a pregnancy study. The CDR3 here reads CASSYSAAGGGLELFF. The DNA sequence reads TGTGCCAGCAGTTACTCGGCGGCGGGGGGGGGTCTGGAGCTGTTTTTT.